This TCR beta chain was observed in a study of OX40 agonist ivuxolimab in advanced cancers. On the study more broadly: Three patients got partial responses; one had hepatocellular carcinoma and two had cutaneous melanoma.

On cycle 4 day 1 and cycle 7 day 1, as well as at baseline, blood was sampled. Clones were sequenced by immunoSEQ multiplex PCR, and TCRdb holds only the in-frame ones, with some missing. The sample records approximately 37,000 clones, roughly 84% being singletons. Trimming shortened V by 5 bases and J by 6 bases, and 8 bases separated the two germline ends. The CDR3 contains 12 residues. Germline CDR1 and CDR2: MNHNS and SASEGT. General study results and limits: Blood T cells, both CD4+ and CD8+, expanded clonally by week 6 at 0.1 to 3.0 mg/kg. CD8+ T cells were the subset that, on average, had more expanded clones than CD4+.

This clone was recorded once. As yet, its antigen is unknown. Sequencing was performed on CD4+ or CD8+ T cells sorted from blood, taken in a trial of the OX40 agonist ivuxolimab. The sequence derives from an adult with an advanced solid tumor such as melanoma, head and neck, liver or kidney cancer. V is TRBV6-1 and J is TRBJ2-1; no reliable D call. The CDR3 spells CASSRTGNEQFF. The CDR3 nucleotides read TGTGCCAGCAGTCGTACGGGCAATGAGCAGTTCTTC.